The 12 T cell receptor beta chains presented below share a single source sample, sequenced in a study of T cells after yellow fever vaccination. Each CDR3 protein gets one entry after TCRdb re-called the 5' RACE reads with MiXCR. Here the sample spans about 220,000 distinct CDR3 sequences, roughly 3.3% being singletons. Sequenced material: CD4+ T cells sorted from PBMCs, taken 10 days after the yellow fever booster vaccination. These receptors originate from a man aged 18 to 29 who received the YFV17D yellow fever vaccine.

Here the CDR3 DNA reads TGTGCCAGCAGAGGACACCCGCGAGAGACCCAGTACTTC. Residues: CASRGHPRETQYF. The gene calls are TRBV27 and TRBJ2-5; maybe TRBD1 (5 bases). Germline values: CDR1 MNHEY, CDR2 SMNVEV (reference sequence). This CDR3 contains 13 residues. Trimming took off 6 bases at V and 4 bases at J, with 12 bases between the two ends.

This clonotype was seen at least ten times. V gene TRBV5-1 combines with J gene TRBJ1-4; D call uncertain. This CDR3 comprises 15 residues. Germline V CDR1 and CDR2: SGHRS, YFSETQ. Trimming removed 0 bases from V and 2 bases from J, with 8 bases in between. The CDR3 loop is CASSLEGSTNEKLFF. CDR3 DNA: TGCGCCAGCAGCTTGGAAGGGTCTACTAATGAAAAACTGTTTTTT.

At least ten counts were recorded for this clonotype. The V and J genes are TRBV5-5 and TRBJ2-5; TRBD1 matches at 10 bases. With 4 bases clipped from V and 2 bases from J, the junction kept 2 bases outside the gene matches. The CDR3 has 14 amino acids. Germline CDR1 SGHKS, CDR2 YYEKEE (reference sequence). The CDR3 is CASSRTGGQETQYF. The CDR3 nucleotides are TGTGCCAGCAGCAGGACAGGGGGGCAAGAGACCCAGTACTTC.

The table lists this clonotype with many counts. The chain uses TRBV7-2 and TRBJ2-5, with D perhaps assigned TRBD1 or TRBD2 (6 bases each). The germline gives CDR1 SGHTA, CDR2 FQGNSA. The CDR3 is 15 residues long. V dropped 4 bases and J dropped 5 bases, with 17 bases sitting between them. CDR3 bases: TGTGCCAGCAGCTCCCAAAGGGGGGCCGGGGAGACCCAGTACTTC. Protein: CASSSQRGAGETQYF.

This clonotype was counted only a few times. V gene TRBV18 combines with J gene TRBJ1-3, with unresolved D. Germline V lookup: CDR1 KGHSH, CDR2 LQKENI. V was pared by 0 bases and J by 1 base, with 7 bases between. The CDR3 totals 15 residues. CDR3 DNA sequence: TGTGCCAGCTCACCACCGTCCCTTTCTGGAAACACCATATATTTT. This translates into CASSPPSLSGNTIYF.

Many counts were recorded for this clonotype. J is TRBJ2-1 and V is TRBV5-1; D perhaps matches TRBD1 (6 bases). The CDR3 contains 15 residues. V lost 2 bases and J 0 bases, leaving 9 bases between the germline ends. Germline CDR1 reads SGHRS; CDR2 reads YFSETQ. The CDR3 nucleotides are TGCGCCAGCAGCTTCCAGGGGAGCTCCTACAATGAGCAGTTCTTC. Translation gives CASSFQGSSYNEQFF.

The chain couples TRBV6-2 or TRBV6-3 to TRBJ2-3; D is ambiguous. With 5 bases removed from V and 4 bases from J, the gap between germline ends came to 4 bases. The CDR3 runs 11 residues. Germline CDR1 and CDR2: MNHEY and SVGEGT. The CDR3 loop reads CASSRPDTQYF. The DNA for the CDR3 is TGTGCCAGCAGTCGGCCAGATACGCAGTATTTT.

This clonotype appeared many times. The chain is built from TRBV5-6 and TRBJ2-3; 11 bases agree with TRBD2. This CDR3 has 15 residues. After removal of 2 bases from V and 3 bases from J, the junction contained 2 bases not matched to a gene. The germline V gene has CDR1 SGHDT and CDR2 YYEEEE. CDR3 amino acids: CASSFIAGGTDTQYF. The CDR3 region has the DNA TGTGCCAGCAGCTTCATAGCGGGGGGGACAGATACGCAGTATTTT.

This chain connects TRBV6-6 to TRBJ2-2, with D perhaps matching TRBD1 (6 bases). Germline V gene data show CDR1 as MNHNY and CDR2 as SVGAGI (reference sequence). The CDR3 totals 13 residues. Trimming took off 9 bases at V and 8 bases at J, with 16 bases between the two ends. CDR3 sequence (DNA): TGTGCCAGACTGGGACATCCAGTGGGGGAGCTGTTTTTT. Amino acids: CARLGHPVGELFF.

The table lists this clonotype with a few counts. The rearrangement uses TRBV9 and TRBJ2-2; the D is unclear. V dropped 3 bases and J dropped 8 bases, with 11 bases sitting between them. Per germline, CDR1 SGDLS and CDR2 YYNGEE. The length of the CDR3 is 13 residues. Here the CDR3 reads CASSDSGRGELFF. As DNA, the CDR3 is TGTGCCAGCAGCGACTCCGGGCGAGGGGAGCTGTTTTTT.

V is TRBV15 and J is TRBJ2-1; a possible D gene is TRBD2 (5 bases). The germline V and J ends were trimmed by 1 base and 0 bases, with 13 bases remaining between them. The CDR3 totals 17 residues. CDR1 is LNHNV, CDR2 YYDKDF, per germline (reference sequence). As DNA, the CDR3 is TGTGCCACCAGCAGAGCGGGTGGACTGTCCTCCTACAATGAGCAGTTCTTC. Its protein product is CATSRAGGLSSYNEQFF.

This clonotype appeared many times. J is TRBJ1-1 and V is TRBV7-9; 10 positions match TRBD1. Trimming at V came to 8 bases and at J to 0 bases, leaving 9 bases not matched to a gene. From germline, CDR1 is SEHNR and CDR2 FQNEAQ (reference sequence). The length of the CDR3 is 16 residues. As DNA, the CDR3 is TGTGCCAGCCGTCAACCGGGACAGGGGTTGAACACTGAAGCTTTCTTT. Encoded protein: CASRQPGQGLNTEAFF.